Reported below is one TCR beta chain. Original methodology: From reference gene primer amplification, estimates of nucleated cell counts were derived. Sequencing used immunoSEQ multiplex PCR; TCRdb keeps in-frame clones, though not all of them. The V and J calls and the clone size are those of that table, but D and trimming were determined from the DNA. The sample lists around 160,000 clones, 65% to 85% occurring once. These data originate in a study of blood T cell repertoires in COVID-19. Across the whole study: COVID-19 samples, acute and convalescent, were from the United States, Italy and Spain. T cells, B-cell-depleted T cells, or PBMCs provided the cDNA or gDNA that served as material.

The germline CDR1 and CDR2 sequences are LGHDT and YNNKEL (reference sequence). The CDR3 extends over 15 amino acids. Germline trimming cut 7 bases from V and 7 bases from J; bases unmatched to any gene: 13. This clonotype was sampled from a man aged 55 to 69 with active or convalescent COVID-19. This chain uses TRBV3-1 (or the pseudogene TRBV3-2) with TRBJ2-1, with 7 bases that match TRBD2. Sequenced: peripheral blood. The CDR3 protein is CASTSAGASGNEQFF. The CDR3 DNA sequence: TGTGCCAGCACCTCCGCCGGGGCTAGCGGAAATGAGCAGTTCTTC.